The 30 T cell receptor beta chains below come from one sample, sequenced in a study of regulatory T cells in long-lasting Graves disease (dated by TCRdb to about 2021). Library preparation used multiplex PCR. The sequencing machine was an Illumina HiSeq 4000. iRepertoire HTBI primers and Arm-PCR amplification of CDR3 regions were used to construct TCR beta libraries. TCRdb passed the public sequencing reads through fastp at Q25 and MiXCR, retaining productive beta sequences. Identical CDR3 protein sequences are pooled into one entry, listed with their most common genes and DNA. This sample has 500,000 to 800,000 distinct CDR3 sequences in its table, and roughly 30% of those were observed once. The ten largest make up about 40% of the sample. This sample's time point label indicates: persistent/refractory GD, antithyroid drugs over 5 years with positive TRAb. For both TCR sequencing and RNA sequencing, RNA was extracted from PBMCs in TRIzol.

The starting material was peripheral blood mononuclear cells (PBMCs), obtained when the disease was refractory, from a patient treated with antithyroid drugs. These receptor sequences come from a female donor with Graves disease.

The V and J genes are TRBV11-2 and TRBJ1-6, with D possibly matching TRBD1 (5 bases). Trimming removed 6 bases from V and 10 bases from J, with 13 bases in between. CDR1 and CDR2 (germline): SGHAT, FQNNGV. The CDR3 consists of 13 residues. The CDR3 bases are TGTGCCAGCAGAAGCCGAGGGGCGTCACCCCTCCACTTT. This sequence encodes CASRSRGASPLHF.

In its sample, this clonotype was seen a few times. The V and J genes are TRBV14 and TRBJ2-7, with D unresolved. The CDR3 covers 14 residues. Germline-derived CDR1 and CDR2 are SGHDN and FVKESK. The V gene lost 2 bases and the J gene lost 2 bases, with 10 bases spanning the gap. CDR3 bases: TGTGCCAGCAGCCAACACTTCGCCCCCTACGAGCAGTACTTC. Encoded protein: CASSQHFAPYEQYF.

This chain connects TRBV30 to TRBJ1-1; D is uncertain. V gave up 3 bases and J gave up 0 bases, with 14 bases separating them. The CDR3 has 15 residues. Germline lookup yields CDR1 GTSNPN and CDR2 SVGIG (reference sequence). The CDR3 loop is CAWRTSGLMNTEAFF. CDR3 DNA: TGTGCCTGGAGGACGTCCGGTTTAATGAACACTGAAGCTTTCTTT.

At least ten counts were recorded for this clonotype. DNA of the CDR3: TGTGCCAGCAGCCACTCCGGACAGGGAATCTACGAGCAGTACTTC. Translation gives CASSHSGQGIYEQYF. The rearrangement links TRBV11-2 to TRBJ2-7; 8 nucleotides line up with TRBD1. Per the germline V gene, CDR1 is SGHAT and CDR2 is FQNNGV. CDR3 size: 15 residues. Trimming removed 5 bases from V and 3 bases from J; junction bases left unmatched: 9.

This clonotype was found a few times. The chain joins TRBV19 to TRBJ1-1; D is undetermined. With 6 bases removed from V and 3 bases from J, the gap between germline ends came to 11 bases. Per the germline V gene, CDR1 is LNHDA and CDR2 is SQIVND (reference sequence). The CDR3 runs 13 residues. CDR3 in amino acids: CASSPDGYTEAFF. The DNA for the CDR3 is TGTGCCAGTAGCCCGGATGGGTACACTGAAGCTTTCTTT. Full variable domain (remainder filled in from reference TRBV19 and TRBJ1-1): DGGITQSPKYLFRKEGQNVTLSCEQNLNHDAMYWYRQDPGQGLRLIYYSQIVNDFQKGDIAEGYSVSREKKESFPLTVTSAQKNPTAFYLCASSPDGYTEAFFGQGTRLTVV.

This clonotype was picked up many times. CDR3 loop: CASSQGVRLASEQYF. CDR3 nucleotide sequence: TGTGCCAGCAGCCAAGGGGTGAGACTAGCTTCGGAGCAGTACTTC. The gene calls are TRBV3-1 and TRBJ2-7, with 7 positions matching TRBD2. This CDR3 contains 15 residues. Germline assignment: CDR1 LGHDT and CDR2 YNNKEL (reference sequence). Trimming removed 1 base from V and 7 bases from J; junction bases left unmatched: 10.

This clonotype was detected many times. The chain has TRBV6-1 and TRBJ1-2; a weak D match, TRBD1 (6 bases). The CDR3 contains 15 residues. The germline V gene encodes CDR1 MNHNS and CDR2 SASEGT. Trimming removed 6 bases at V and 2 bases at J, with 16 bases between. The CDR3 DNA follows: TGTGCCAGCAGCCGCGGAGGACAGCGGAACTATGGCTACACCTTC. It encodes CASSRGGQRNYGYTF.

The genes are TRBV7-2 and TRBJ2-7; D uncertain. The germline gives CDR1 SGHTA, CDR2 FQGNSA. The length of the CDR3 is 12 residues. The V gene lost 5 bases and the J gene lost 6 bases, with 11 bases spanning the gap. The CDR3 here is CASSDGGFEQYF. The CDR3 DNA sequence: TGTGCCAGCAGCGACGGTGGCTTCGAGCAGTACTTC.

Details on this clonotype: The germline gene is not matched at one end of the junction; a read error may be the cause. The V gene is TRBV10-3, the J gene TRBJ2-1, with D perhaps TRBD2 (5 bases). Germline loops: CDR1 ENHRY, CDR2 SYGVKD. The CDR3 is made up of 13 amino acids. For the CDR3, the DNA is TGTGCCATCAATGAGGGTAGGTCGAATGAGCAGTTCTTC. Translated, it gives CAINEGRSNEQFF.

About this clonotype itself: The junction shows a germline mismatch at one end, possibly a read error. The rearrangement joins TRBV28 to TRBJ2-7; TRBD1 agrees at 7 bases. The CDR3 spans 15 residues. CDR1 and CDR2 from the germline V gene are MDHEN and SYDVKM. CDR3 protein: CASRPGQASSYERYF. The CDR3 region has the DNA TGTGCCAGCAGGCCCGGACAGGCCAGCTCCTACGAGCGGTACTTC.

This chain uses TRBV12-3 or TRBV12-4 with TRBJ2-7; 7 nucleotides match TRBD2. With 0 bases clipped from V and 7 bases from J, the junction kept 6 bases outside the gene matches. This CDR3 comprises 14 residues. In DNA, the CDR3 is TGTGCCAGCAGTTTAGCGGGAGGGCCGGTAGAGCAGTACTTC. Translated, it gives CASSLAGGPVEQYF.

The sample holds a few counts of this clonotype. V and J are TRBV20-1 and TRBJ2-7; no clear D gene. The V gene's germline CDR1 is DFQATT and CDR2 SNEGSKA (reference sequence). Deletions cut 7 bases from V and 2 bases from J, with 18 bases between. This CDR3 spans 14 amino acids. The CDR3 DNA reads TGCAGTGTTCTTTTGATTTCTTCCACCTACGAGCAGTACTTC. It encodes CSVLLISSTYEQYF.

This clonotype was found a few times. This chain connects TRBV5-1 to TRBJ1-1; D is uncertain. The CDR3 totals 13 residues. The germline V and J ends were trimmed by 0 bases and 3 bases, with 6 bases remaining between them. Germline V gene sequence: CDR1 SGHRS, CDR2 YFSETQ. The CDR3 sequence is CASSLATYTEAFF. In DNA, the CDR3 is TGCGCCAGCAGCTTGGCGACGTACACTGAAGCTTTCTTT.

This clonotype was picked up one time. The rearrangement links TRBV10-3 to TRBJ1-2, with a weak D call TRBD1 (5 bases). V gave up 10 bases and J gave up 1 base, with 19 bases separating them. Germline CDR1 is ENHRY and CDR2 is SYGVKD. CDR3 size: 15 residues. The CDR3, as DNA: TGTGCCACTTCTCCCTTCGGGACTAATAACTATGGCTACACCTTC. Its translation is CATSPFGTNNYGYTF.

The rearrangement joins TRBV6-2 or TRBV6-3 to TRBJ2-7; D is undetermined. CDR1 MNHEY and CDR2 SVGEGT come from the germline V gene. Trimming took 5 bases from V and 3 from J, leaving 17 bases between them. The CDR3 runs to 15 residues. This CDR3 is CASSGLASGNYEQYF. The CDR3 bases are TGTGCCAGCAGTGGGCTCGCGTCGGGTAACTACGAGCAGTACTTC.

The chain couples TRBV6-1 to TRBJ1-4; 9 bases map to TRBD1. Unmatched junction bases numbered 4, after V lost 6 bases and J lost 5 bases. The germline CDR1 and CDR2 sequences are MNHNS and SASEGT. The CDR3 is 14 residues long. CDR3 region: CASRKTGGNEKLFF. Written as DNA, the CDR3 is TGTGCCAGCAGGAAGACAGGGGGGAATGAAAAACTGTTTTTT.

In this sample, this clonotype turned up a few times. The chain joins TRBV6-4 to TRBJ1-5; 9 bases agree with TRBD1. Germline CDR1 and CDR2: MRHNA and SNTAGT. CDR3 length: 16 residues. V lost 8 bases and J lost 2; bases outside the gene matches: 10. The CDR3 protein is CASEGGTGFGNQPQHF. The CDR3 nucleotides are TGTGCCAGCGAGGGGGGGACAGGGTTTGGCAATCAGCCCCAGCATTTT.

The chain combines TRBV19 with TRBJ2-7; D gene uncertain. CDR1 is LNHDA and CDR2 is SQIVND in the germline V gene (reference sequence). CDR3 length: 14 amino acids. With 3 bases removed from V and 2 bases from J, the gap between germline ends came to 11 bases. The CDR3 sequence: CASSINPFTYEQYF. CDR3 sequence (DNA): TGTGCCAGTAGTATTAATCCGTTCACCTACGAGCAGTACTTC.

This clonotype was recorded a few times. This chain uses TRBV7-9 with TRBJ2-7, with D tentatively TRBD1 (5 bases). Germline values: CDR1 SEHNR, CDR2 FQNEAQ (reference sequence). The V end was cut by 5 bases, the J end by 2 bases, with 10 bases between. The CDR3 loop spans 13 amino acids. The CDR3 loop is CASSPRQTYEQYF. CDR3 sequence (DNA): TGTGCCAGCAGCCCCCGACAGACCTACGAGCAGTACTTC.

The sample holds many counts of this clonotype. The V and J genes are TRBV12-3 or TRBV12-4 and TRBJ2-5; tentatively, D is TRBD1 or TRBD2 (5 bases each). The CDR3 runs 12 residues. The V end lost 4 bases, the J end lost 7 bases, and 10 bases lay between the germline ends. The CDR3: CASSSDSGTQYF. Written as DNA, the CDR3 is TGTGCCAGCAGTTCCGACAGCGGGACCCAGTACTTC.

This clonotype was observed a few times. The rearrangement links TRBV12-3 or TRBV12-4 to TRBJ2-5; D is uncertain. V shed 2 bases and J shed 3 bases, with 7 bases lying between them. The CDR3 is 13 residues long. In nucleotides, the CDR3 is TGTGCCAGCAGTTTAAGGGCGGAAGAGACCCAGTACTTC. This encodes CASSLRAEETQYF.

The V gene is TRBV7-9, the J gene TRBJ2-6; TRBD2 might be the D (5 bases). Germline assignment: CDR1 SEHNR and CDR2 FQNEAQ (reference sequence). The CDR3 is made up of 16 amino acids. Trimming took 6 bases from V and 1 from J, leaving 13 bases between them. The CDR3 DNA sequence: TGTGCCAGCAGACCTGCAACGGGATCTGGGGCCAACGTCCTGACTTTC. Translation: CASRPATGSGANVLTF.

This sequence joins TRBV11-2 and TRBJ1-5; the D is unclear. The CDR3 length is 14 residues. V was cut by 5 bases and J by 11 bases, with 19 bases left in between. Germline V gives CDR1 SGHAT, CDR2 FQNNGV. The DNA of the CDR3 is TGTGCCAGCAGCCCATCACACGACGGTTCAGCCCAGCATTTT. This encodes CASSPSHDGSAQHF.

V and J are TRBV19 and TRBJ1-2, with D tentatively TRBD1 (6 bases). The CDR3 consists of 14 residues. V shed 7 bases and J shed 8 bases, with 20 bases lying between them. Germline CDR1 and CDR2: LNHDA and SQIVND (reference sequence). The CDR3 coding sequence is TGTGCCAGTATGCGGGACAAATCATTTTACGGCTACACCTTC. The encoded protein is CASMRDKSFYGYTF. Combining the CDR3 with reference TRBV19 and TRBJ1-2 gives the whole variable domain DGGITQSPKYLFRKEGQNVTLSCEQNLNHDAMYWYRQDPGQGLRLIYYSQIVNDFQKGDIAEGYSVSREKKESFPLTVTSAQKNPTAFYLCASMRDKSFYGYTFGSGTRLTVV.

This clonotype was recorded many times. This chain joins TRBV12-3 or TRBV12-4 and TRBJ1-2; possible D gene TRBD1, 5 bases. Trimming removed 5 bases at V and 1 base at J, with 14 bases between. The CDR3 is 15 residues long. The CDR3 here is CASSPPKTVNYGYTF. The CDR3 DNA follows: TGTGCCAGCAGTCCCCCGAAGACAGTTAACTATGGCTACACCTTC.

The chain has TRBV6-1 and TRBJ1-2; D ambiguous. The V gene's germline CDR1 is MNHNS and CDR2 SASEGT. This CDR3 comprises 14 residues. The V gene lost 4 bases and the J gene lost 8 bases, with 17 bases spanning the gap. DNA for the CDR3: TGTGCCAGCAGTGCCCCCCGGACGCATGGGGGCTACACCTTC. Translation: CASSAPRTHGGYTF.

The chain uses TRBV5-1 and TRBJ1-5; a possible D gene is TRBD1 (6 bases). Germline CDR1 reads SGHRS; CDR2 reads YFSETQ. This CDR3 has 15 residues. Deletions cut 4 bases from V and 1 base from J, with 12 bases between. Here the CDR3 DNA reads TGCGCCAGCAGCCCGGGGGACAAGAGCAATCAGCCCCAGCATTTT. It specifies CASSPGDKSNQPQHF.

This clonotype has a count of ten or more. The chain uses TRBV6-1 and TRBJ1-5, with 7 nucleotides matching TRBD1. Per germline, CDR1 MNHNS and CDR2 SASEGT. The ends lost 7 bases at V and 0 bases at J; junction bases unmatched: 9. The CDR3 is made up of 16 amino acids. The CDR3 loop is CASTQTGWNSNQPQHF. CDR3 DNA: TGTGCCAGCACCCAGACAGGGTGGAATAGCAATCAGCCCCAGCATTTT.

The table lists this clonotype with many counts. V gene TRBV20-1 combines with J gene TRBJ1-1, with D perhaps matching TRBD1 (5 bases). The V end was cut by 2 bases, the J end by 7 bases, with 20 bases between. The CDR3 runs to 15 residues. Germline loops: CDR1 DFQATT, CDR2 SNEGSKA (reference sequence). For the CDR3, the DNA is TGCAGTGCTAGACCCGTGCGGGCAGGGTTTAATGAAGCTTTCTTT. Translation gives CSARPVRAGFNEAFF.

About this clonotype: Germline is not matched at one junction end, which may reflect a read error. This sequence joins TRBV6-1 and TRBJ2-7, with a tentative D call TRBD1 (6 bases). The length of the CDR3 is 14 residues. Germline V gene data show CDR1 as MNHNS and CDR2 as SASEGT. CDR3 DNA: TGTGCCTGCAGCGCCGGGACACAGGGTTACGAGCAGTACTTC. This encodes CACSAGTQGYEQYF.